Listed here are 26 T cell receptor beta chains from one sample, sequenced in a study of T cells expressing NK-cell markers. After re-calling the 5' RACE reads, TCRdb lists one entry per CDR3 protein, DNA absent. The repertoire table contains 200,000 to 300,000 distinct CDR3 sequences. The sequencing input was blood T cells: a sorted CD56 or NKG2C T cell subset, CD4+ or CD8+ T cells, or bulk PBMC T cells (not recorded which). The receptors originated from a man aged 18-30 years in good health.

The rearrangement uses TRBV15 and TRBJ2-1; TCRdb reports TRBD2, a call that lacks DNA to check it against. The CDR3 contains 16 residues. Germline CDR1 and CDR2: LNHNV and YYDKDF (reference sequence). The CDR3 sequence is CATSSRTSGTYNEQFF. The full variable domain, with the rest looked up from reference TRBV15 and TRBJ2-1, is DAMVIQNPRYQVTQFGKPVTLSCSQTLNHNVMYWYQQKSSQAPKLLFHYYDKDFNNEADTPDNFQSRRPNTSFCFLDIRSPGLGDTAMYLCATSSRTSGTYNEQFFGPGTRLTVL.

The CDR3 loop reads CASRPDTRNQPQHF. This chain uses TRBV27 with TRBJ1-5; checking the TCRdb D call of TRBD1 is not possible without DNA. The CDR3 is made up of 14 amino acids. Germline CDR1 reads MNHEY; CDR2 reads SMNVEV (reference sequence).

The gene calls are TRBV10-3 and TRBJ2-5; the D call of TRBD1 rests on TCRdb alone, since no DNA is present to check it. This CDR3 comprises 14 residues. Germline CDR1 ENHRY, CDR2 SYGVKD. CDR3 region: CAISEMGGRETQYF.

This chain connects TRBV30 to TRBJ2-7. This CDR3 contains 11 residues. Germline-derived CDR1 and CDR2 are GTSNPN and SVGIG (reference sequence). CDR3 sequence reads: CACNSFYEQYF.

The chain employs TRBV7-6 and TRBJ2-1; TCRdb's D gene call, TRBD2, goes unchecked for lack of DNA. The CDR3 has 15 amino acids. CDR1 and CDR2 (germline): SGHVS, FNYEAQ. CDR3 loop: CASSLVRIAGNEQFF. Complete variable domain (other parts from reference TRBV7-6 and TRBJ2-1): GAGVSQSPRYKVTKRGQDVALRCDPISGHVSLYWYRQALGQGPEFLTYFNYEAQQDKSGLPNDRFSAERPEGSISTLTIQRTEQRDSAMYRCASSLVRIAGNEQFFGPGTRLTVL.

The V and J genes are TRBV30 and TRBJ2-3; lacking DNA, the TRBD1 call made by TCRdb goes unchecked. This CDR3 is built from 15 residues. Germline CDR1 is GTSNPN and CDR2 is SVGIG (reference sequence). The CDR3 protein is CAWSVAGDGTDTQYF.

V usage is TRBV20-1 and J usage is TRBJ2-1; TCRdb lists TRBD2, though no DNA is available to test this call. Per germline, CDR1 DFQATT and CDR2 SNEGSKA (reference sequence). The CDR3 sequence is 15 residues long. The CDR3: CSARDFLAGGKGQFF.

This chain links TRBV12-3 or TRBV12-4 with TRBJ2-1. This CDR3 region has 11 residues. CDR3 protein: CASSSYNEQFF.

The CDR3 loop reads CASGWGYEQYF. The rearrangement uses TRBV6-1 and TRBJ2-7; checking the TCRdb D call of TRBD1 is not possible without DNA. CDR1 and CDR2 from the germline V gene are MNHNS and SASEGT. This CDR3 comprises 11 residues.

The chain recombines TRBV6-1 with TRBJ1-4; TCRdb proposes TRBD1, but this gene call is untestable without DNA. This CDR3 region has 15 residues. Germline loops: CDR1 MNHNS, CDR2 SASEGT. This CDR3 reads CASRARTGFNEKLFF.

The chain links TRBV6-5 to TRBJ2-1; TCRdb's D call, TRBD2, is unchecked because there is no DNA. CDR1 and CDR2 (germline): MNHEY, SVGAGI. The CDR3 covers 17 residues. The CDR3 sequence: CASSYSRFRLAGGEQFF.

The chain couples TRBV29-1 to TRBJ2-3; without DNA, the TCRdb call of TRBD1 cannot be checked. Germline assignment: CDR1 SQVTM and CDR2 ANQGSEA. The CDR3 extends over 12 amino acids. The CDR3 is CSIGQGPDTQYF.

The CDR3 sequence is CSGGSADEQFF. The chain uses TRBV29-1 and TRBJ2-1. Germline V gene data show CDR1 as SQVTM and CDR2 as ANQGSEA. The CDR3 is 11 residues long.

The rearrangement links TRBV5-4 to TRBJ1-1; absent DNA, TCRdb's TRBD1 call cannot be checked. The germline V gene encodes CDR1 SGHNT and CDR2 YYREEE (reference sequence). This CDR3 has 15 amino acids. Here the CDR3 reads CASSLETGGYTEAFF.

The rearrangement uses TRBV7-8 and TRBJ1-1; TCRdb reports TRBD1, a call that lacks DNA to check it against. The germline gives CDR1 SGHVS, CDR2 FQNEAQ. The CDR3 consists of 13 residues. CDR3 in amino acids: CASSLPPNTEAFF.

The CDR3 spells CAISESRPRGGDGYTF. The rearrangement links TRBV10-3 to TRBJ1-2; absent DNA, TCRdb's TRBD1 call cannot be checked. CDR3 length: 16 residues. Germline CDR1 ENHRY, CDR2 SYGVKD.

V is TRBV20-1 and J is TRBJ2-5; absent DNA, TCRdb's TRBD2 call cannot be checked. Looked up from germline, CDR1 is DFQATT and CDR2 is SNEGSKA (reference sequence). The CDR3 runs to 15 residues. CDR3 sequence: CSARDSTSGTETQYF.

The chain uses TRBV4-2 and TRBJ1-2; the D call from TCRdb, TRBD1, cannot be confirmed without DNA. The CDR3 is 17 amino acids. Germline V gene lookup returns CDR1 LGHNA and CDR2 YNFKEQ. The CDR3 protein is CASSQDQGRQTNYGYTF.

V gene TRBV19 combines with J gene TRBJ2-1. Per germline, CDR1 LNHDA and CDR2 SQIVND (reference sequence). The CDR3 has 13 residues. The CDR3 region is CASSLSGYNEQFF. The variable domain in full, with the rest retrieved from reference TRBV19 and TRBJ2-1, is DGGITQSPKYLFRKEGQNVTLSCEQNLNHDAMYWYRQDPGQGLRLIYYSQIVNDFQKGDIAEGYSVSREKKESFPLTVTSAQKNPTAFYLCASSLSGYNEQFFGPGTRLTVL.

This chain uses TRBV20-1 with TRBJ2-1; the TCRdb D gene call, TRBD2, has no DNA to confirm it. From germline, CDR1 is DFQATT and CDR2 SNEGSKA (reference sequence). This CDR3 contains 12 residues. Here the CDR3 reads CSARVGPYEQFF.

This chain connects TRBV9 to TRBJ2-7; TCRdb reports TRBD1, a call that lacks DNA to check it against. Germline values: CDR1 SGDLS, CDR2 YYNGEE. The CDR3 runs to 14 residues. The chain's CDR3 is CASSPRTGLYEQYF.

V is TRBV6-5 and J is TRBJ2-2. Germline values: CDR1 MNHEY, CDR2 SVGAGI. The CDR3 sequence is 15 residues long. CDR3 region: CASSYLLLPTGELFF.

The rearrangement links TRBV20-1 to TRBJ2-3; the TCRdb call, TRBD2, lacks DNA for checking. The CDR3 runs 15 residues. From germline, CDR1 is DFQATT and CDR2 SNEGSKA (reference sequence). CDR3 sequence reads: CSARGTSGRTDTQYF.

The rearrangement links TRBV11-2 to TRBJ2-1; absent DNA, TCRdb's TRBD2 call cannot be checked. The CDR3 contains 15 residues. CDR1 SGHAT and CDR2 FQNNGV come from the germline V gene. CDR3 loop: CASSPRLAGYNEQFF.

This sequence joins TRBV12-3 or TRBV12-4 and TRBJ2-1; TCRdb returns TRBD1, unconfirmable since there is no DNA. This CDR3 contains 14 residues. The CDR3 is CASSFRGTVNEQFF.

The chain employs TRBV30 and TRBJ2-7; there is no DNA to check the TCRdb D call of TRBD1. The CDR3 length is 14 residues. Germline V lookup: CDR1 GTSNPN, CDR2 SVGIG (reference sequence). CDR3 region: CAWRRQDREYEQYF. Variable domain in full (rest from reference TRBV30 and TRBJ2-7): SQTIHQWPATLVQPVGSPLSLECTVEGTSNPNLYWYRQAAGRGLQLLFYSVGIGQISSEVPQNLSASRPQDRQFILSSKKLLLSDSGFYLCAWRRQDREYEQYFGPGTRLTVT.